This record covers a single TCR beta chain. The antigen is undetermined. CDR3 size: 14 residues. With 5 bases removed from V and 2 bases from J, the gap between germline ends came to 12 bases. The authors drew ten milliliters of peripheral blood from each donor. The sample originates from a study of blood T cells in healthy people across ages. Alongside a J-beta primer mix, a sample-barcoded 5' primer served in a second PCR lasting 7 to 11 cycles. TCRdb itself ran the 5' RACE reads through MiXCR, one entry per CDR3 protein. Here the sample spans about 630,000 distinct CDR3 sequences, under 25% being singletons. Study results and caveats: Conclusively comparing naive with antigen-experienced cells was impossible with unsorted PBMCs. Samples with more naive T cells showed higher observed beta diversity.

The J gene is TRBJ1-2, the V gene TRBV12-3 or TRBV12-4; no firm D call. The receptor was derived from a man in his 70s in good health. The sequencing sample was made of blood. Here the CDR3 DNA reads TGTGCCAGCAGTCTCCACCGGGCCAACTATGGCTACACCTTC. Encoded protein: CASSLHRANYGYTF.